These 9 T cell receptor beta chains originate from one sample sequenced in a study of blood T cell repertoires in COVID-19. Sequencing was performed with immunoSEQ multiplex PCR; in TCRdb, only in-frame clones are kept and a portion is missing. The sample consists of 250,000 or so clones, roughly four fifths of them appearing once. Sequenced: peripheral blood. These TCRs come from a woman aged 80 or over with acute or convalescent COVID-19.

This chain links TRBV7-3 with TRBJ1-6, with 7 bases matching TRBD1. This CDR3 has 16 amino acids. Per germline, CDR1 SGHTA and CDR2 FQGTGA. Trimming removed 5 bases from V and 4 bases from J; junction bases left unmatched: 8. CDR3 sequence: CASSKQGVPYNSPLHF. Here the CDR3 DNA reads TGTGCCAGCAGCAAGCAGGGGGTACCTTATAATTCACCCCTCCACTTT.

This chain uses TRBV5-1 with TRBJ2-1; D unresolved. V was clipped by 0 bases and J by 10 bases, with 11 bases between them. Germline values: CDR1 SGHRS, CDR2 YFSETQ. The CDR3 contains 13 residues. CDR3 sequence: CASSLGPLQEQFF. The CDR3 DNA reads TGCGCCAGCAGCTTGGGTCCCTTACAAGAGCAGTTCTTC.

The V and J genes are TRBV4-2 and TRBJ1-2; 7 bases agree with TRBD1. The CDR3 is made up of 12 amino acids. Per the germline V gene, CDR1 is LGHNA and CDR2 is YNFKEQ. The junction had 1 base not matched to a gene; V was cut back by 6 bases and J by 3 bases. The CDR3 bases are TGTGCCAGCAGTACAGGGGACTATGGCTACACCTTC. Translating gives CASSTGDYGYTF.

The rearrangement links TRBV30 to TRBJ1-6; 8 nucleotides line up with TRBD1. CDR3 length: 13 amino acids. Trimming removed 5 bases from V and 7 bases from J; junction bases left unmatched: 4. CDR1 and CDR2 from the germline V gene are GTSNPN and SVGIG (reference sequence). The CDR3 coding sequence is TGTGCCTGGGCCCGGACAGGGAATTCACCCCTCCACTTT. It specifies CAWARTGNSPLHF.

This CDR3 reads CASRPEAGIYQPQHF. Written as DNA, the CDR3 is TGTGCCAGCAGACCCGAGGCGGGGATTTATCAGCCCCAGCATTTT. This chain uses TRBV6-5 with TRBJ1-5; D remains unclear. The V gene lost 6 bases and the J gene lost 5 bases, with 17 bases spanning the gap. This CDR3 is built from 15 residues. Germline assignment: CDR1 MNHEY and CDR2 SVGAGI.

The V call is TRBV7-2, the J call TRBJ1-1, with TRBD1 matching over 7 bases. CDR3 size: 16 residues. With V trimmed by 7 bases and J by 0 bases, 11 bases remained unmatched. Germline V gene lookup returns CDR1 SGHTA and CDR2 FQGNSA. CDR3 protein: CASTLPGQLMNTEAFF. The CDR3 region has the DNA TGTGCCAGCACCCTACCGGGACAGCTAATGAACACTGAAGCTTTCTTT.

The V call is TRBV15, the J call TRBJ1-5; 9 bases are shared with TRBD1. This CDR3 contains 15 residues. J lost 8 bases, V lost 3 bases, and 8 bases had no gene match. Germline V CDR1 and CDR2: LNHNV, YYDKDF (reference sequence). This CDR3 is CATSRDDRGVEPQHF. Here the CDR3 DNA reads TGTGCCACCAGCAGGGACGACAGGGGGGTCGAGCCCCAGCATTTT.

This clone was detected only a few times. Here the CDR3 DNA reads TGTGCCAGCACCTCACAGGGGAACAATGAGCAGTTCTTC. It is translated as CASTSQGNNEQFF. The J gene is TRBJ2-1, the V gene TRBV7-3, with 7 bases matching TRBD1. This CDR3 has 13 residues. CDR1 is SGHTA and CDR2 is FQGTGA in the germline V gene. Trimming at V came to 7 bases and at J to 5 bases, leaving 5 bases not matched to a gene.

This rearrangement joins TRBV28 to TRBJ1-3, with D possibly matching TRBD1 (6 bases). Between the trimmed V and J ends, which lost 7 bases and 1 base, there was a span of 14 bases. Germline-derived CDR1 and CDR2 are MDHEN and SYDVKM. The CDR3 is 15 amino acids. The CDR3 here is CASTQGRPSGNTIYF. The CDR3 nucleotides read TGTGCCAGCACGCAGGGGCGGCCGTCTGGAAACACCATATATTTT.